A selection of T cell receptor beta chains follows, all from one sample in a study of T cells in Graves' hyperthyroidism and ophthalmopathy. Via MiXCR, TCRdb re-called the multiplex PCR reads, giving one row per CDR3 protein. Here the sample spans over 120,000 distinct CDR3 sequences, roughly 23% being singletons. The sequenced sample consisted of blood. These TCRs come from a woman aged 50 to 60 with Graves' hyperthyroidism that later progressed to Graves' ophthalmopathy. The CDR3 runs from the conserved cysteine through the conserved F or W. The D gene is left open where the match is weak. Clone size is stated in some rows and not others, as once, few, many or a class when expanded.

D gene: TRBD2
V gene: TRBV12-3/TRBV12-4
J gene: TRBJ2-5
clone size: many
CDR3 protein: CASSSFEAGRETQYF
CDR3 DNA: TGTGCCAGCAGCAGCTTCGAAGCGGGAAGGGAGACCCAGTACTTC

D gene: NA
V gene: TRBV20-1
J gene: TRBJ2-7
clone size: many
CDR3 protein: CSAFPVTKSSYEQYF
CDR3 DNA: TGCAGTGCGTTCCCGGTCACTAAGAGCTCCTACGAGCAGTACTTC

D gene: TRBD1
V gene: TRBV28
J gene: TRBJ1-2
clone size: many
CDR3 protein: CASSFVSGTGDGYTF
CDR3 DNA: TGTGCCAGCAGTTTTGTCTCCGGGACAGGGGATGGCTACACCTTC

D gene: NA
V gene: TRBV12-3/TRBV12-4
J gene: TRBJ2-7
clone size: many
CDR3 protein: CASSFSAQYEQYF
CDR3 DNA: TGTGCCAGCAGTTTTTCAGCGCAGTACGAGCAGTACTTC

D gene: NA
V gene: TRBV7-3
J gene: TRBJ2-6
clone size: few
CDR3 protein: CASSLFSGASSGANVLTF
CDR3 DNA: TGTGCCAGCAGCTTATTTTCAGGGGCCTCCTCTGGGGCCAACGTCCTGACTTTC

D gene: NA
V gene: TRBV24-1
J gene: TRBJ2-7
clone size: many
CDR3 protein: CATSDGGLPEQYF
CDR3 DNA: TGTGCCACCAGTGATGGGGGGCTCCCCGAGCAGTACTTC

D gene: NA
V gene: TRBV12-3/TRBV12-4
J gene: TRBJ2-2
clone size: few
CDR3 protein: CASSLALGGTVTGELFF
CDR3 DNA: TGTGCCAGCAGTTTAGCGCTAGGGGGGACGGTCACCGGGGAGCTGTTTTTT

D gene: NA
V gene: TRBV5-5
J gene: TRBJ1-4
clone size: many
CDR3 protein: CASSLLGDEKLFF
CDR3 DNA: TGTGCCAGCAGCTTACTGGGAGATGAAAAACTGTTTTTT

D gene: TRBD1
V gene: TRBV27
J gene: TRBJ1-1
clone size: many
CDR3 protein: CASNPTGKGSEAFF
CDR3 DNA: TGTGCCAGCAACCCGACAGGGAAGGGGTCTGAAGCTTTCTTT

D gene: TRBD1
V gene: TRBV27
J gene: TRBJ1-1
clone size: NA
CDR3 protein: CASSPYRDSTEAFF
CDR3 DNA: TGTGCCAGCAGTCCGTATCGGGACAGTACTGAAGCTTTCTTT

D gene: NA
V gene: TRBV7-8
J gene: TRBJ1-2
clone size: many
CDR3 protein: CASSLVVGGAYGYTF
CDR3 DNA: TGTGCCAGCAGCTTAGTTGTCGGCGGCGCCTATGGCTACACCTTC

D gene: NA
V gene: TRBV3-1
J gene: TRBJ2-1
clone size: NA
CDR3 protein: CASSQDMSRHLGEQFF
CDR3 DNA: TGTGCCAGCAGCCAAGATATGTCCCGCCATTTGGGTGAGCAGTTCTTC

D gene: NA
V gene: TRBV9
J gene: TRBJ2-3
clone size: many
CDR3 protein: CASSPTRDTDTQYF
CDR3 DNA: TGTGCCAGCAGCCCGACCAGAGACACAGATACGCAGTATTTT

D gene: NA
V gene: TRBV20-1
J gene: TRBJ2-7
clone size: few
CDR3 protein: CSARDLIRVSYEQYF
CDR3 DNA: TGCAGTGCTAGAGATTTGATCCGGGTTTCCTACGAGCAGTACTTC

D gene: NA
V gene: TRBV20-1
J gene: TRBJ1-2
clone size: NA
CDR3 protein: CSATTGPANYGYTF
CDR3 DNA: TGCAGTGCAACCACAGGCCCAGCTAACTATGGCTACACCTTC

D gene: NA
V gene: TRBV3-1
J gene: TRBJ1-2
clone size: NA
CDR3 protein: CASSQARGGYTF
CDR3 DNA: TGTGCCAGCAGCCAAGCTAGGGGTGGCTACACCTTC

D gene: NA
V gene: TRBV28
J gene: TRBJ1-2
clone size: NA
CDR3 protein: CGSRDQTNYGYTF
CDR3 DNA: TGTGGCAGCAGGGATCAGACTAACTATGGCTACACCTTC

D gene: TRBD2
V gene: TRBV7-2
J gene: TRBJ2-7
clone size: many
CDR3 protein: CASSPGLAAYEQYF
CDR3 DNA: TGTGCCAGCAGCCCGGGACTAGCGGCCTACGAGCAGTACTTC

D gene: NA
V gene: TRBV5-5
J gene: TRBJ2-7
clone size: many
CDR3 protein: CASSQQRAPSYEQYF
CDR3 DNA: TGTGCCAGCAGCCAACAGCGGGCGCCATCCTACGAGCAGTACTTC

D gene: TRBD1
V gene: TRBV6-1
J gene: TRBJ2-7
clone size: many
CDR3 protein: CASSDRGGKYEQYF
CDR3 DNA: TGTGCCAGCAGCGACAGGGGAGGCAAGTACGAGCAGTACTTC

D gene: NA
V gene: TRBV30
J gene: TRBJ1-6
clone size: many
CDR3 protein: CAWSVDPNSPLHF
CDR3 DNA: TGTGCCTGGAGTGTCGATCCGAATTCACCCCTCCACTTT

D gene: TRBD1
V gene: TRBV28
J gene: TRBJ1-1
clone size: many
CDR3 protein: CASSGDRVNTEAFF
CDR3 DNA: TGTGCCAGCAGTGGGGACAGGGTCAACACTGAAGCTTTCTTT

D gene: NA
V gene: TRBV10-3
J gene: TRBJ2-7
clone size: NA
CDR3 protein: CATQFGGEQYF
CDR3 DNA: TGTGCCACACAATTCGGGGGCGAGCAGTACTTC

D gene: NA
V gene: TRBV9
J gene: TRBJ2-5
clone size: few
CDR3 protein: CASSVGGAAWETQYF
CDR3 DNA: TGTGCCAGCAGCGTAGGAGGGGCAGCATGGGAGACCCAGTACTTC

D gene: TRBD1
V gene: TRBV25-1
J gene: TRBJ1-1
clone size: few
CDR3 protein: CASSELGQGRGAFF
CDR3 DNA: TGTGCCAGCAGTGAACTGGGACAGGGACGCGGGGCTTTCTTT

D gene: NA
V gene: TRBV20-1
J gene: TRBJ1-1
clone size: few
CDR3 protein: CSASVTDKAFF
CDR3 DNA: TGCAGTGCCAGTGTTACGGATAAAGCTTTCTTT

D gene: NA
V gene: TRBV28
J gene: TRBJ1-6
clone size: NA
CDR3 protein: CASSFGQGLSGSPLHF
CDR3 DNA: TGTGCCAGCAGTTTCGGGCAGGGCCTATCGGGTTCACCCCTCCACTTT

D gene: NA
V gene: TRBV12-3/TRBV12-4
J gene: TRBJ1-6
clone size: many
CDR3 protein: CASSLGPYNSPLHF
CDR3 DNA: TGTGCCAGCAGTTTGGGACCCTATAATTCACCCCTCCACTTT

D gene: NA
V gene: TRBV6-4
J gene: TRBJ2-2
clone size: NA
CDR3 protein: CASSERGPGGELFF
CDR3 DNA: TGTGCCAGCAGTGAACGGGGTCCTGGCGGGGAGCTGTTTTTT

D gene: NA
V gene: TRBV6-5
J gene: TRBJ1-2
clone size: NA
CDR3 protein: CASSYGQNYGYTF
CDR3 DNA: TGTGCCAGCAGTTACGGACAGAACTATGGCTACACCTTC

D gene: TRBD1
V gene: TRBV27
J gene: TRBJ1-6
clone size: many
CDR3 protein: CASRKTGGRNSPLHF
CDR3 DNA: TGTGCCAGCAGAAAGACAGGGGGCCGTAATTCACCCCTCCACTTT

D gene: TRBD2
V gene: TRBV6-1
J gene: TRBJ2-5
clone size: many
CDR3 protein: CASRELAGGPKTQYF
CDR3 DNA: TGTGCCAGCAGAGAACTAGCGGGAGGGCCGAAGACCCAGTACTTC

D gene: TRBD1
V gene: TRBV5-1
J gene: TRBJ2-4
clone size: many
CDR3 protein: CASSVGTGGKNIQYF
CDR3 DNA: TGCGCCAGCAGCGTAGGGACAGGGGGCAAAAACATTCAGTACTTC

D gene: TRBD2
V gene: TRBV7-9
J gene: TRBJ2-1
clone size: NA
CDR3 protein: CASSIRTSGTNEQFF
CDR3 DNA: TGTGCCAGCAGCATTCGGACTAGCGGGACCAATGAGCAGTTCTTC

D gene: TRBD1
V gene: TRBV28
J gene: TRBJ2-7
clone size: NA
CDR3 protein: CASGNRGSGYEQYF
CDR3 DNA: TGTGCCAGCGGAAACAGGGGCTCTGGCTACGAGCAGTACTTC

D gene: TRBD1
V gene: TRBV6-1
J gene: TRBJ1-5
clone size: many
CDR3 protein: CASRDRGLSNQPQHF
CDR3 DNA: TGTGCCAGCAGGGACAGGGGGCTAAGCAATCAGCCCCAGCATTTT

D gene: TRBD1
V gene: TRBV5-1
J gene: TRBJ1-2
clone size: NA
CDR3 protein: CASSPLSLDRALNYGYTF
CDR3 DNA: TGCGCCAGCAGCCCCCTCTCCCTCGACAGGGCCCTAAACTATGGCTACACCTTC

D gene: NA
V gene: TRBV7-3
J gene: TRBJ2-2
clone size: NA
CDR3 protein: CASSITGPGTGELFF
CDR3 DNA: TGTGCCAGCAGCATTACAGGGCCGGGCACCGGGGAGCTGTTTTTT

D gene: TRBD2
V gene: TRBV19
J gene: TRBJ2-5
clone size: NA
CDR3 protein: CASSGTSAVAQYF
CDR3 DNA: TGTGCCAGTAGTGGGACTAGCGCTGTGGCCCAGTACTTC

D gene: TRBD1
V gene: TRBV7-9
J gene: TRBJ2-7
clone size: few
CDR3 protein: CASSPGTGDYEQYF
CDR3 DNA: TGTGCCAGCAGCCCCGGGACAGGGGACTACGAGCAGTACTTC

D gene: NA
V gene: TRBV20-1
J gene: TRBJ2-5
clone size: many
CDR3 protein: CSAIGFQETQYF
CDR3 DNA: TGCAGTGCTATTGGGTTCCAAGAGACCCAGTACTTC

D gene: NA
V gene: TRBV24-1
J gene: TRBJ2-5
clone size: few
CDR3 protein: CATSDSTGLQETQYF
CDR3 DNA: TGTGCCACCAGTGACTCAACAGGCCTCCAAGAGACCCAGTACTTC

D gene: NA
V gene: TRBV28
J gene: TRBJ2-1
clone size: many
CDR3 protein: CASSWGSAGNEQFF
CDR3 DNA: TGTGCCAGCAGTTGGGGGTCCGCGGGGAATGAGCAGTTCTTC

D gene: NA
V gene: TRBV11-3
J gene: TRBJ2-1
clone size: NA
CDR3 protein: CASSSRGGGDEQFF
CDR3 DNA: TGTGCCAGCAGCTCGCGGGGAGGGGGGGATGAGCAGTTCTTC

D gene: TRBD1
V gene: TRBV10-3
J gene: TRBJ1-2
clone size: NA
CDR3 protein: CAIRGQGDANYGYTF
CDR3 DNA: TGTGCCATCAGGGGACAGGGGGACGCTAACTATGGCTACACCTTC

D gene: TRBD1
V gene: TRBV7-3
J gene: TRBJ2-3
clone size: NA
CDR3 protein: CASSLNPPRDRGRPDTQYF
CDR3 DNA: TGTGCCAGCAGCTTAAACCCGCCTCGGGACAGGGGGCGACCAGATACGCAGTATTTT

D gene: TRBD2
V gene: TRBV5-8
J gene: TRBJ2-7
clone size: few
CDR3 protein: CASRARLASYEQYF
CDR3 DNA: TGTGCCAGCAGGGCAAGACTAGCATCCTACGAGCAGTACTTC

D gene: NA
V gene: TRBV6-9
J gene: TRBJ1-1
clone size: NA
CDR3 protein: CASSYPTGGENTEAFF
CDR3 DNA: TGTGCCAGCAGTTATCCGACAGGAGGGGAGAACACTGAAGCTTTCTTT

D gene: TRBD2
V gene: TRBV10-2
J gene: TRBJ2-4
clone size: NA
CDR3 protein: CASNDFSGLTAKNIQYF
CDR3 DNA: TGCGCCAGCAATGATTTTTCGGGACTAACAGCCAAAAACATTCAGTACTTC

D gene: TRBD2
V gene: TRBV2
J gene: TRBJ2-1
clone size: many
CDR3 protein: CASRLAGYGNEQFF
CDR3 DNA: TGTGCCAGCAGGCTAGCGGGATATGGCAATGAGCAGTTCTTC

D gene: NA
V gene: TRBV29-1
J gene: TRBJ1-1
clone size: NA
CDR3 protein: CSVVSAQSKNEAFF
CDR3 DNA: TGCAGCGTTGTATCAGCTCAGTCGAAAAATGAAGCTTTCTTT

D gene: NA
V gene: TRBV19
J gene: TRBJ1-5
clone size: few
CDR3 protein: CASWGGNQPQHF
CDR3 DNA: TGTGCCAGTTGGGGGGGGAATCAGCCCCAGCATTTT

D gene: TRBD1
V gene: TRBV5-1
J gene: TRBJ1-5
clone size: few
CDR3 protein: CASSMGQGGSQPQHF
CDR3 DNA: TGCGCCAGCAGCATGGGACAGGGAGGGAGTCAGCCCCAGCATTTT